This T cell receptor beta chain was identified in a study of beta chain features in type 1 diabetes. Overall study: The number of sorted cells examined across all samples was approximately 100 million.

For this clone: The target antigen is unknown.

Investigators reverse transcribed all isolated RNA, so they sequenced expressed TCRB transcripts. Using immunoSEQ multiplex PCR, the repertoire was profiled, and TCRdb retains in-frame clones only, with some absent. Of around 56,000 clones listed, about 50% are singletons. Sampling consisted of one heparinised blood draw per donor, averaging roughly 0.12 L. Purity exceeding 98% was reached by all sorted populations. The V and J ends lost 7 bases and 6 bases, in that order; junction bases with no gene match: 10. Germline V gene data show CDR1 as SGHRS and CDR2 as YFSETQ. The CDR3 covers 14 residues. Study observations and caveats: Unsettled here was the matter of whether HLA type influences TCRB rearrangement. A moderate, significant TCRB CDR3 shortening appeared in type 1 diabetes across four CD4+ subsets.

The sequenced sample consisted of Tregs from blood. The sequence came from a woman in her thirties or forties with type 1 diabetes. This chain uses TRBV5-1 with TRBJ2-3; 8 bases map to TRBD1. The DNA of the CDR3 is TGCGCCAGCGGTAGACAGGGGCGGACGGATACGCAGTATTTT. Translated, it gives CASGRQGRTDTQYF.